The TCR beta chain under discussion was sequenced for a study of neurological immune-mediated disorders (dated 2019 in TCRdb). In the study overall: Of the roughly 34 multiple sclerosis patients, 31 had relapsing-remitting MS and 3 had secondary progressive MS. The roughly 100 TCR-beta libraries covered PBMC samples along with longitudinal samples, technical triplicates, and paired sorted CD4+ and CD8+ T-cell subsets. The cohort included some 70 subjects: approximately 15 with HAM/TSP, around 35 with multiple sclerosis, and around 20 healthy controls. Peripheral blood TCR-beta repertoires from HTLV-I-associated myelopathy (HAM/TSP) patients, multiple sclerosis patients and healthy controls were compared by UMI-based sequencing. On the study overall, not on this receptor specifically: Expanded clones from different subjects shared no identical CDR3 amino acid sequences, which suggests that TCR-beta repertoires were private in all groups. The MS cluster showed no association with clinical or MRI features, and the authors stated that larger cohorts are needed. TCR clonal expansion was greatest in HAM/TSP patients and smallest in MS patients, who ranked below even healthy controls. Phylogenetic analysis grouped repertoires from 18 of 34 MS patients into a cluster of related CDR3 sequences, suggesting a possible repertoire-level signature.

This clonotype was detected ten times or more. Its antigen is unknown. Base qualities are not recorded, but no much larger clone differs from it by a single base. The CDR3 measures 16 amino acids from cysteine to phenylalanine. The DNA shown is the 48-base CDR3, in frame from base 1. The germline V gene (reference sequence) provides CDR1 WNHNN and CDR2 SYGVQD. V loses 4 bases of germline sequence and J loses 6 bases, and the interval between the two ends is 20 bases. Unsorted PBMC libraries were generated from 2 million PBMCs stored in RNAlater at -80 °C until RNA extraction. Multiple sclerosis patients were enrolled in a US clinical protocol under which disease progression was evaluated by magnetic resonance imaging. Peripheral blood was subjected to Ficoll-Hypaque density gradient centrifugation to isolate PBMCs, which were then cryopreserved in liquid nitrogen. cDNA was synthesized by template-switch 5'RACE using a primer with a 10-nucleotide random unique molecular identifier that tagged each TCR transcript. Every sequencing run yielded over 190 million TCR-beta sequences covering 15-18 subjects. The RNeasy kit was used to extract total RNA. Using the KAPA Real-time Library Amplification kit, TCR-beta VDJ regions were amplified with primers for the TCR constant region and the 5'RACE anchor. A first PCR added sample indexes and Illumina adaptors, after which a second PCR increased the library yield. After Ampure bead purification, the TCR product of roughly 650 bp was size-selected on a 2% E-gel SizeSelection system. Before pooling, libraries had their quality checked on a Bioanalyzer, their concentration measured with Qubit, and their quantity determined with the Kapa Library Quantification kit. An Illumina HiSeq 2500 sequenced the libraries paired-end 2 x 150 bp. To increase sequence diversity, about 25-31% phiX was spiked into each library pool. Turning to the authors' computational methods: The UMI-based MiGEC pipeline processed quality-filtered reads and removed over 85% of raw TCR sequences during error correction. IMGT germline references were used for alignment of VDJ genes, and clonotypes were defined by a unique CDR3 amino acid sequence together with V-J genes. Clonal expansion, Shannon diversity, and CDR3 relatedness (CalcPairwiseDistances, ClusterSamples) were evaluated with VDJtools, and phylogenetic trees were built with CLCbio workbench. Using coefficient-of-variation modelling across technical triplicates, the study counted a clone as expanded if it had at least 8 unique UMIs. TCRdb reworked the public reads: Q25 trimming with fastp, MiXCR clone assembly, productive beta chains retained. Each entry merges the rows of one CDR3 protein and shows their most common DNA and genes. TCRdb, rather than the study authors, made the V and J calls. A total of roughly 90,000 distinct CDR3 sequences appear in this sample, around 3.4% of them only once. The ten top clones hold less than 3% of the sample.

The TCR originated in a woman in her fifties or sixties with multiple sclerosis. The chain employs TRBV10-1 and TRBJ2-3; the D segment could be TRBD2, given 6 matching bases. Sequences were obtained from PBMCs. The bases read TGCGCCAGCAGTGGTTACGCTGGGGGGAGAAAGGATACGCAGTATTTT. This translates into CASSGYAGGRKDTQYF.